The 14 T cell receptor beta chains below come from one sample, sequenced in a study of control samples from healthy donors and cancer patients. Method: immunoSEQ multiplex PCR; TCRdb's copy keeps in-frame clones and lacks some. The sample lists around 180,000 clones, about 86% occurring once. Specimen: blood. The origin of the receptors is a woman in her thirties in good health.

This clone was seen only once. The chain links TRBV7-9 to TRBJ2-2; D is possibly TRBD1 or TRBD2 (5 bases each). Germline V lookup: CDR1 SEHNR, CDR2 FQNEAQ (reference sequence). CDR3 size: 16 residues. The V and J ends lost 4 bases and 5 bases respectively, with 17 bases between them. CDR3 sequence (DNA): TGTGCCAGCAGCTCCGGGGCGTGGGGTAGGACCGGGGAGCTGTTTTTT. It yields the protein CASSSGAWGRTGELFF.

The chain uses TRBV12-3 or TRBV12-4 and TRBJ2-5; unclear D gene. V lost 6 bases and J lost 7, with 12 bases in between. This CDR3 is 12 amino acids long. The CDR3 loop reads CASRTPLGTQYF. Here the CDR3 DNA reads TGTGCCAGCAGGACCCCCCTGGGGACCCAGTACTTC.

In this sample, this clone turned up once. The rearrangement uses TRBV4-1 and TRBJ1-4; weak D call: TRBD1 (5 bases). Germline V gene lookup returns CDR1 MGHRA and CDR2 YSYEKL. This CDR3 spans 16 amino acids. V dropped 2 bases and J dropped 4 bases, with 14 bases sitting between them. For the CDR3, the DNA is TGCGCCAGCAGCCAATTGGTCTTCAGGGATAATGAAAAACTGTTTTTT. Translation gives CASSQLVFRDNEKLFF.

The chain employs TRBV10-3 and TRBJ1-5; a weak D match, TRBD1 (5 bases). CDR3 length: 13 residues. V was pared by 10 bases and J by 0 bases, with 10 bases between. Germline V gives CDR1 ENHRY, CDR2 SYGVKD. This CDR3 is CATTGSSNQPQHF. Here the CDR3 DNA reads TGTGCCACTACAGGCAGTAGCAATCAGCCCCAGCATTTT.

Regarding this clone: At one boundary the junction diverges from the germline segment, which might be a read error. The chain joins TRBV7-8 to TRBJ2-1; TRBD2 aligns across 10 bases. The germline V gene has CDR1 SGHVS and CDR2 FQNEAQ. The length of the CDR3 is 14 residues. The chain's CDR3 is CASSIAGGGNEQFF. CDR3 coding DNA: TGTGCCAGCAGCATAGCGGGAGGTGGTAATGAGCAGTTCTTC.

The V gene is TRBV28, the J gene TRBJ2-7, with 8 bases matching TRBD1. The CDR3 loop spans 15 amino acids. V gave up 4 bases and J gave up 6 bases; unmatched junction bases: 11. Germline V lookup: CDR1 MDHEN, CDR2 SYDVKM. CDR3 protein: CASSSGDRGFSEQYF. CDR3 DNA sequence: TGTGCCAGCAGTTCGGGCGACAGGGGATTCTCCGAGCAGTACTTC.

This chain connects TRBV19 to TRBJ2-7; possible D gene TRBD1, 5 bases. Per the germline V gene, CDR1 is LNHDA and CDR2 is SQIVND (reference sequence). Trimming left V 2 bases short and J 4 bases short, with 9 bases between. The CDR3 is 13 amino acids. CDR3 amino acids: CASSILPGYEQYV. The CDR3, as DNA: TGTGCCAGTAGTATACTTCCAGGGTACGAGCAGTACGTC.

The V and J genes are TRBV7-2 and TRBJ2-2; no clear D. Between the trimmed V and J ends, which lost 4 bases and 3 bases, there was a span of 3 bases. The CDR3 has 12 residues. Germline assignment: CDR1 SGHTA and CDR2 FQGNSA. CDR3 residues: CASSYYTGELFF. The CDR3, as DNA: TGTGCCAGCAGCTACTACACCGGGGAGCTGTTTTTT.

The gene calls are TRBV18 and TRBJ2-7; D may match TRBD1 or TRBD2 (7 bases each). The CDR3 spans 13 residues. The V and J ends lost 3 bases and 6 bases respectively, with 12 bases between them. CDR1 and CDR2 from the germline V gene are KGHSH and LQKENI. The CDR3 here is CASSPAGGGEQYF. CDR3 DNA: TGTGCCAGCTCACCCGCAGGGGGGGGCGAGCAGTACTTC. The full variable domain, rest sourced from reference TRBV18 and TRBJ2-7, is NAGVMQNPRHLVRRRGQEARLRCSPMKGHSHVYWYRQLPEEGLKFMVYLQKENIIDESGMPKERFSAEFPKEGPSILRIQQVVRGDSAAYFCASSPAGGGEQYFGPGTRLTVT.

The V gene is TRBV2, the J gene TRBJ2-2; D gene ambiguous. Germline loops: CDR1 SNHLY, CDR2 FYNNEI. V was clipped by 1 base and J by 7 bases, with 16 bases between them. This CDR3 has 16 amino acids. The CDR3 DNA follows: TGTGCCAGCAGTGAAGAGTATCCGCCGCCAGTCGGGGAGCTGTTTTTT. The encoded protein is CASSEEYPPPVGELFF.

V usage is TRBV24-1 and J usage is TRBJ2-3, with 7 bases aligning to TRBD2. The CDR3 extends over 16 amino acids. Trimming at V came to 3 bases and at J to 3 bases, leaving 8 bases not matched to a gene. Germline V gene lookup returns CDR1 KGHDR and CDR2 SFDVKD. This chain's CDR3 is CATSDLAVKGTDTQYF. CDR3 DNA sequence: TGTGCCACCAGTGATCTAGCGGTTAAGGGGACAGATACGCAGTATTTT.

The chain joins TRBV19 to TRBJ2-1; no firm D call. Per the germline V gene, CDR1 is LNHDA and CDR2 is SQIVND (reference sequence). V was pared by 0 bases and J by 4 bases, with 19 bases between. The CDR3 has 18 amino acids. CDR3 nucleotides: TGTGCCAGTAGTATAGACCCCTTTTTGGACCAACATTACAATGAGCAGTTCTTC. Amino acid sequence: CASSIDPFLDQHYNEQFF.

V usage is TRBV7-9 and J usage is TRBJ1-1, with TRBD1 matching over 8 bases. V shed 5 bases, J shed 1 base, and the junction held 9 bases outside the gene matches. This CDR3 contains 16 residues. In germline, CDR1 is SEHNR, CDR2 FQNEAQ (reference sequence). CDR3 bases: TGTGCCAGCAGCGTAGGATACGGGACAGGGAACACTGAAGCTTTCTTT. Its protein product is CASSVGYGTGNTEAFF.

This clone was seen once. This chain links TRBV3-1 (or the pseudogene TRBV3-2) with TRBJ2-5; TRBD2 aligns across 11 bases. Germline V gives CDR1 LGHDT, CDR2 YNNKEL (reference sequence). The CDR3 loop spans 16 amino acids. Trimming cost V 5 bases and J 4 bases; bases outside gene matches: 9. CDR3 in DNA: TGTGCCAGCAGCTCCTGGCTAGCGGGGGGAGGAGAGACCCAGTACTTC. Its translation: CASSSWLAGGGETQYF.